This T cell receptor (beta chain) was observed in a study of CD8+ T cells in alopecia areata. Sequencing relied on a cDNA template that was reverse transcribed from extracted RNA. The assay was immunoSEQ multiplex PCR, and TCRdb's table has in-frame clones only and misses some. This sample carries about 270,000 clones, none of them present only once. In its sample, this clone was seen a few times. Genes and germline come from the mouse. Cutaneous lymph nodes were pooled and cells sorted by CD4, CD8alpha, NKG2D, NKG2ACE and more. The TCR comes from a C3H/HeJ mouse with alopecia areata. Strain haplotype at MHC: H2-k. Sequenced sample: CD4+ T cells sorted from a lymph node.

This CDR3 is CASSQGYSSYEQYF. The covered CDR3 bases are TGTGCCAGCAGCCAAGGGTATAGCTCCTAT. The V and J genes are TRBV5 and TRBJ2-7; no definite D call. The read falls 4 residues short of the CDR3 end, and the missing part is taken from the germline J gene. The CDR3 is made up of 14 amino acids. Trimming took 1 base from V and 0 from J, leaving 7 bases between them. Germline V lookup: CDR1 LGHNA, CDR2 YNLKQL (reference sequence).